The 8 T cell receptor beta chains below all came from one sample that was sequenced in a study of control samples from healthy donors and cancer patients. Sequencing was performed with immunoSEQ multiplex PCR; in TCRdb, only in-frame clones are kept and a portion is missing. The data show fewer than 500,000 clones, 80% to 95% seen once. Source material: PBMCs. The receptors derive from a man aged 35-49 years with head and neck cancer.

The chain is built from TRBV28 and TRBJ2-1; perhaps D is TRBD1 or TRBD2 (6 bases each). The CDR3 consists of 16 residues. Germline CDR1 and CDR2: MDHEN and SYDVKM. The V end lost 2 bases, the J end lost 2 bases, and 13 bases lay between the germline ends. As DNA, the CDR3 is TGTGCCAGCAGTTTAAGTGGAGGGGGAACCTACAATGAGCAGTTCTTC. Amino acids: CASSLSGGGTYNEQFF. The full variable domain, completed using reference TRBV28 and TRBJ2-1, is DVKVTQSSRYLVKRTGEKVFLECVQDMDHENMFWYRQDPGLGLRLIYFSYDVKMKEKGDIPEGYSVSREKKERFSLILESASTNQTSMYLCASSLSGGGTYNEQFFGPGTRLTVL.

V and J are TRBV3-1 (or the pseudogene TRBV3-2) and TRBJ2-2, with D uncertain. The CDR3 is 16 amino acids. Trimming took off 0 bases at V and 13 bases at J, with 21 bases between the two ends. Per germline, CDR1 LGHDT and CDR2 YNNKEL (reference sequence). CDR3 DNA sequence: TGTGCCAGCAGCCAAGAGGCGGTGATTCTCCCCGGATCGCTGTTTTTT. The encoded protein is CASSQEAVILPGSLFF.

The chain couples TRBV20-1 to TRBJ2-7, with 11 bases aligning to TRBD2. The CDR3 runs 13 residues. Unmatched junction bases numbered 4, after V lost 3 bases and J lost 6 bases. Per the germline V gene, CDR1 is DFQATT and CDR2 is SNEGSKA (reference sequence). The CDR3, as DNA: TGCAGTGCTAGTAGCGGGAGGGCGTCCGAGCAGTACTTC. This gives the protein CSASSGRASEQYF.

This clone was recorded once. The rearrangement joins TRBV5-5 to TRBJ1-1; D not certain. The CDR3 is 15 amino acids. Trimming pared 2 bases from V and 0 bases from J, leaving 11 bases between. The germline V gene has CDR1 SGHKS and CDR2 YYEKEE (reference sequence). In DNA form, the CDR3 reads TGTGCCAGCAGCTTTTACGACGGAATGAACACTGAAGCTTTCTTT. It translates to CASSFYDGMNTEAFF.

The V gene is TRBV19, the J gene TRBJ2-7, with TRBD1 matching 8 bases. There are 14 residues in the CDR3. Germline assignment: CDR1 LNHDA and CDR2 SQIVND (reference sequence). Germline trimming cut 4 bases from V and 7 bases from J; bases unmatched to any gene: 9. CDR3 bases: TGTGCCAGTAGTAGTTCAGGGGGCGAGGGGGAGCAGTACTTC. Translating it yields CASSSSGGEGEQYF.

This clone appeared a few times. The chain has TRBV7-9 and TRBJ2-1; 12 nucleotides align to TRBD2. The V segment lost 6 bases and the J segment 3 bases; nucleotides outside the gene matches: 12. This CDR3 is built from 18 residues. The germline V gene encodes CDR1 SEHNR and CDR2 FQNEAQ (reference sequence). CDR3 region: CASRPRTSGDAGYNEQFF. The CDR3 region has the DNA TGTGCCAGCAGACCCCGGACTAGCGGGGATGCGGGCTACAATGAGCAGTTCTTC.

This chain connects TRBV7-2 to TRBJ1-5; no clear D gene. In germline, CDR1 is SGHTA, CDR2 FQGNSA. The CDR3 is 12 amino acids. Trimming took 7 bases from V and 3 from J, leaving 7 bases between them. The CDR3, as DNA: TGTGCCAGCACCGAAGTCAATCAGCCCCAGCATTTT. Translated: CASTEVNQPQHF.

The J gene is TRBJ2-1, the V gene TRBV7-9; 11 nucleotides match TRBD2. The CDR3 is 16 residues long. CDR1 is SEHNR, CDR2 FQNEAQ, per germline (reference sequence). The ends lost 5 bases at V and 9 bases at J; junction bases unmatched: 12. CDR3 in DNA: TGTGCCAGCAGCCCACTCCTAGCGGGGGGTGACGGTGAGCAGTTCTTC. Translating gives CASSPLLAGGDGEQFF. The variable domain in full, completed from reference TRBV7-9 and TRBJ2-1, reads DTGVSQNPRHKITKRGQNVTFRCDPISEHNRLYWYRQTLGQGPEFLTYFQNEAQLEKSRLLSDRFSAERPKGSFSTLEIQRTEQGDSAMYLCASSPLLAGGDGEQFFGPGTRLTVL.